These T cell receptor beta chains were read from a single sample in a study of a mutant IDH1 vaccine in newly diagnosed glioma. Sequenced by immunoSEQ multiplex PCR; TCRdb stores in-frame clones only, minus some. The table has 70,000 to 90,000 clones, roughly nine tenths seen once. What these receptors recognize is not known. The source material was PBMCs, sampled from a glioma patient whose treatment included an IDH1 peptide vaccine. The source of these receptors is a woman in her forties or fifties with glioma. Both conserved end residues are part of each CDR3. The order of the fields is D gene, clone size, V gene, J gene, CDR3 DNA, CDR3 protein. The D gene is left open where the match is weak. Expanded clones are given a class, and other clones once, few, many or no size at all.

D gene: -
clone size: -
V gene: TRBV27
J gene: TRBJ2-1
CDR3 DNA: TGTGCCAGCAGGCCTAATTCCTACAATGAGCAGTTCTTC
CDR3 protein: CASRPNSYNEQFF

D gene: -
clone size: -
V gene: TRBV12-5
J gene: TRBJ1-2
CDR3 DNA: TGTGCTATATACAGGGCGGTTGGCTATGGCTACACCTTC
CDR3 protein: CAIYRAVGYGYTF

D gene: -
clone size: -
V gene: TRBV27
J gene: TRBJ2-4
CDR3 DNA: TGTGCCAGCAGCCTACGAGATGCCAAAAACATTCAGTACTTC
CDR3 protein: CASSLRDAKNIQYF

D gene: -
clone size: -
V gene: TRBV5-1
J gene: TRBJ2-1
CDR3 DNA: TGCGCCAGCAGCAAAGACCCCGGTCACTCCTACAATGAGCAGTTCTTC
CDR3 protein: CASSKDPGHSYNEQFF

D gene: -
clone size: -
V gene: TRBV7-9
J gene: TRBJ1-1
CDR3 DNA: TGTGCCAGCAGCACCAATCCTGGGGGAAACACTGAAGCTTTCTTT
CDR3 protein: CASSTNPGGNTEAFF

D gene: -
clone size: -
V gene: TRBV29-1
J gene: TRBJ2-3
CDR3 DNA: TGCAGCGGGGGAGGGGGAGATACGCAGTATTTT
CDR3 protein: CSGGGGDTQYF

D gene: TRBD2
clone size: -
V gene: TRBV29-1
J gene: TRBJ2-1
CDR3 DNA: TGCAGCGTTGGGCTTTTGGCGGGAGGGCTCAATGAGCAGTTCTTC
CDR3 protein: CSVGLLAGGLNEQFF

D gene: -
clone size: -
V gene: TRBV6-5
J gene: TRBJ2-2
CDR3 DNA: TGTGCCAGCAGTCCCCGAGGGCTAAACACCGGGGAGCTGTTTTTT
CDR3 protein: CASSPRGLNTGELFF

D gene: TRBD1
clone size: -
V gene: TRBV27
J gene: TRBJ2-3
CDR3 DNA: TGTGCCAGCAGTCCCCGACAGGGGGGAGATACGCAGTATTTT
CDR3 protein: CASSPRQGGDTQYF

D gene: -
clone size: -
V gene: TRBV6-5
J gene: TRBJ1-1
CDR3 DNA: TGTGCCAGCAACCCGACGGAGGCTAACACTGAAGTTTTCTTT
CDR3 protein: CASNPTEANTEVFF

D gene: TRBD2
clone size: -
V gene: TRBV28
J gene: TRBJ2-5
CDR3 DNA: TGTGCCAGCAGTCCGATCCTAATAGCGGGAGGGAAAGAGACCCAGTACTTC
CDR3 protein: CASSPILIAGGKETQYF

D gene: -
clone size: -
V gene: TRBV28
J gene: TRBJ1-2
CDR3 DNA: TGTGCCAGCAGTTTAGAGGATTCCTATGGCTACACCTTC
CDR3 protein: CASSLEDSYGYTF

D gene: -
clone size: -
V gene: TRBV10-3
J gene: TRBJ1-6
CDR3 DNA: TGTGCCATCAGTGATCTGGGCGGGAATTCACCCCTCCACTTT
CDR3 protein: CAISDLGGNSPLHF

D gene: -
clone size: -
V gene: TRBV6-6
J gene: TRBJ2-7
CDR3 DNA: TGTGCCAGCAGTTACGAGAGGGGGACATCCTACGAGCAGTACTTC
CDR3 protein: CASSYERGTSYEQYF

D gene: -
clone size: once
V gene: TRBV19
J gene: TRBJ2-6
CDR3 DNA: TGTGCCAGTAGTCCCCCGGTCTCTGGGGCCAACGTCCTGACTTTC
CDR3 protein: CASSPPVSGANVLTF

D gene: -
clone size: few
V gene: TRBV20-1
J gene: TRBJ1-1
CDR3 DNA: TGCAGTGCTACCCGACAGTCTGAAGCTTTCTTT
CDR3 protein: CSATRQSEAFF

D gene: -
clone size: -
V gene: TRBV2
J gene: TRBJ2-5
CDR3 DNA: TGTGCCAGCAGTGAATATACTAAACAAGAGACCCAGTACTTC
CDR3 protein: CASSEYTKQETQYF

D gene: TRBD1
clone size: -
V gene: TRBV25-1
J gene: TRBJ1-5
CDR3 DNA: TGTGCCAGCAGTGGAGGGACAGGTACTGCTCAGCCCCAGCATTTT
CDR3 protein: CASSGGTGTAQPQHF

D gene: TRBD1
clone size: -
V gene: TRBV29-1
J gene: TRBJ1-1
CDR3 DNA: TGCAGCGGTAGACAGGGGATGAACACTGAAGCTTTCTTT
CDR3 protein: CSGRQGMNTEAFF

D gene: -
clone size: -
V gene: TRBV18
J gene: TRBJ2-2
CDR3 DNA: TGTGCCAGCTCACCACCGTCAACGGGGAACACCGGGGAGCTGTTTTTT
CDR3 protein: CASSPPSTGNTGELFF

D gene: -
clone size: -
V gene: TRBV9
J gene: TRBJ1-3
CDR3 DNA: TGTGCCAGCACCTCGGGCTCTGGAAACACCATATATTTT
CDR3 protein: CASTSGSGNTIYF

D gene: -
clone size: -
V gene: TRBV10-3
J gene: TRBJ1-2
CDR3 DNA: TGTGCCATCAGTGAGTCCCGGGGGAAGAAGGCTAACTATGGCTACACCTTC
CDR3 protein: CAISESRGKKANYGYTF

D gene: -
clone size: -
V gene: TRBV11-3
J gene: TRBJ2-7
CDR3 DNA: TGTGCCAGCAGCCCTAATGCGGGATCCTACGAGCAGTACTTC
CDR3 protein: CASSPNAGSYEQYF

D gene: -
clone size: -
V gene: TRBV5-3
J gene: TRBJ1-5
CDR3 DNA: TGTGCCAGAAGCTTGTCCACGATAGAACGCGGGCAGCCCCAGCATTTT
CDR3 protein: CARSLSTIERGQPQHF

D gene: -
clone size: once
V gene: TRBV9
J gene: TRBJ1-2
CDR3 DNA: TGTGCCAGCAGCAGCCGACCGACAGACGGCTACACCTTC
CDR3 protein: CASSSRPTDGYTF

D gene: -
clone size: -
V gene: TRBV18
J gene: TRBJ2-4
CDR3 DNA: TGTGCCAGCTCACGGTTCGCCACCTACACGGGGGATATTCAGTACTTC
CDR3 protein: CASSRFATYTGDIQYF

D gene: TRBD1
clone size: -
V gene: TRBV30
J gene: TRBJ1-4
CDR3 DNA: TGTGCCTTTACCGGGACAGCTAATGAAAAACTGTTTTTT
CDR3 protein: CAFTGTANEKLFF

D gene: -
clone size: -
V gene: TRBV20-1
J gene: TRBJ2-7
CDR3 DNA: TGCAGTGCAGCCCGTTGGGACGAGCAGTACTTC
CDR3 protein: CSAARWDEQYF

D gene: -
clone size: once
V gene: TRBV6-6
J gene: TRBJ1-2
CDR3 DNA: TGTGCCAGCAGTCTAGGGGGGTCTAACTATGGCTACACCTTC
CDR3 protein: CASSLGGSNYGYTF

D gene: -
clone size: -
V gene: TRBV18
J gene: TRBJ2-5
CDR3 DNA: TGTGCCAGCTCCCCGAACAGGGCGGAAGAGACCCAGTACTTC
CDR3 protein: CASSPNRAEETQYF

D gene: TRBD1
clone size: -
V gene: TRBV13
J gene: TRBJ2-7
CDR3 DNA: TGTGCCAGCAGCTCGACAGGGTTCTACGAGCAGTACTTC
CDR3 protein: CASSSTGFYEQYF

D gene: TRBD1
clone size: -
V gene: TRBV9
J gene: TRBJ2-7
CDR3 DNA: TGTGCCAGCAGCGTAGGTGAGGGGGCCTACTACGAGCAGTACTTC
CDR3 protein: CASSVGEGAYYEQYF

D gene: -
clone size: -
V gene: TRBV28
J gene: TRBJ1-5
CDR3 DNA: TGTGCCAGCAGTTCCCGCGGACAGAGAAGCGGCAATCAGCCCCAGCATTTT
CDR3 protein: CASSSRGQRSGNQPQHF

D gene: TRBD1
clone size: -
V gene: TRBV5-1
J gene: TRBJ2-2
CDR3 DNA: TGCGCCAGCAGCGGATCTCTAAGGACAGGGGTCACCGGGGAGCTGTTTTTT
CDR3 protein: CASSGSLRTGVTGELFF

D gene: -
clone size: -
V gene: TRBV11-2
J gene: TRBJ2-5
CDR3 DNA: TGTGCCAGCAGCCAGGGAGATTGGGCCCAGTACTTC
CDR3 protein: CASSQGDWAQYF

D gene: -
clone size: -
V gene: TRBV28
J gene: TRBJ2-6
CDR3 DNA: TGTGCCAGCAGGCTTTCCGGGGCCAACGTCCTGACTTTC
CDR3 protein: CASRLSGANVLTF

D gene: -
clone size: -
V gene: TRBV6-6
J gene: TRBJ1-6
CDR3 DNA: TGTGCCAGCAGTTTGGCAGGGAATAATTCACCCCTCCACTTT
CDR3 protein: CASSLAGNNSPLHF

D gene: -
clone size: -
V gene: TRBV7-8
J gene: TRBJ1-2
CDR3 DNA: TGTGCCAGCAGCTTAGTAAGGCAAAGCTATGGCTACACCTTC
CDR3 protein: CASSLVRQSYGYTF

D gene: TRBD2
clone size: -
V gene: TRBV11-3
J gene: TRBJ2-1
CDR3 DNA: TGTGCCAGCAGCTTAGCGGGAGGGTACAATGAGCAGTTCTTC
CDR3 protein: CASSLAGGYNEQFF

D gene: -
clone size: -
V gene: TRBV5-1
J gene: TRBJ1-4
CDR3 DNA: TGCGCCAGCAGCTTGGCAGGGACTAATGAAAAACTGTTTTTT
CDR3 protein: CASSLAGTNEKLFF

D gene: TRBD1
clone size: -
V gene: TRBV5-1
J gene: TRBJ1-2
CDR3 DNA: TGCGCCAGCAGCACTAGACAGGGGCTCCCAGGCTACACCTTC
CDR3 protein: CASSTRQGLPGYTF

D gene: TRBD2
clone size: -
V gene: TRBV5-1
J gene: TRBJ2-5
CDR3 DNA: TGCGCCAGCAGCTTGGACGGACTAGCGGGAGTAGGGGAGACCCAGTACTTC
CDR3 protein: CASSLDGLAGVGETQYF

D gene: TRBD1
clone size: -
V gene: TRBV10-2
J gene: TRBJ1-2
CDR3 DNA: TGCGCCAGCAGTGAGTCTCGGACAGGGAGAGGTCCAGGGAGCCAGTCTAACTATGGCTACACCTTC
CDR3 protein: CASSESRTGRGPGSQSNYGYTF

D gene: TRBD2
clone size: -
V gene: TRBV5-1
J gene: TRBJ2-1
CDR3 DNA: TGCGCCAGCAGCTTGGGTACTAGCGGGAGTCATAGTCCTAATGAGCAGTTCTTC
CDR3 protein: CASSLGTSGSHSPNEQFF

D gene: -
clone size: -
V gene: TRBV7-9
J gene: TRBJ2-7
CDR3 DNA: TGTGCCAGCAGCTTAGCAGCCAGCTACGAGCAGTACTTC
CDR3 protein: CASSLAASYEQYF

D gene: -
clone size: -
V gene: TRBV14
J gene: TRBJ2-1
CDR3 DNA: TGTGCCAGCAGCCAAGAAGGCAGGGGATATCGCAATGAGCAGTTCTTC
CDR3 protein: CASSQEGRGYRNEQFF

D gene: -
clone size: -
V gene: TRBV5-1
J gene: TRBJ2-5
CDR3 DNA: TGCGCCAGCAGCCTACAAGAGACCCAGTACTTC
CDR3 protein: CASSLQETQYF

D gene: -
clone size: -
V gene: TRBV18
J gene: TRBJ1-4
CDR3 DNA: TGTGCCAGCTCATACCGAGACTATGAAAAACTGTTTTTT
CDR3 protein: CASSYRDYEKLFF

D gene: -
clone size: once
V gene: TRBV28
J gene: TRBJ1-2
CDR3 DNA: TGTGCCAGCAGTTTAGAGACACTCCGGGGCTACACCTTC
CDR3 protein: CASSLETLRGYTF